These 17 T cell receptor beta chains were all obtained from the same sample, sequenced in a study of OX40 agonist ivuxolimab in advanced cancers. Clones were sequenced by immunoSEQ multiplex PCR, and TCRdb holds only the in-frame ones, with some missing. The sample has approximately 35,000 clones; about three quarters are singletons. The input for sequencing was CD4+ or CD8+ T cells sorted from blood, taken in a trial of the OX40 agonist ivuxolimab. The receptors derive from an adult with an advanced solid tumor such as melanoma, head and neck, liver or kidney cancer.

The chain carries TRBV7-3 and TRBJ2-2; D may be TRBD1 (5 bases). The CDR3 has 14 amino acids. Trimming left V 2 bases short and J 4 bases short, with 8 bases between. Germline loops: CDR1 SGHTA, CDR2 FQGTGA. CDR3 region: CASSLVQGTGELFF. In DNA form, the CDR3 reads TGTGCCAGCAGCTTAGTCCAGGGCACCGGGGAGCTGTTTTTT.

The CDR3: CASSQRRTGELFF. As DNA, the CDR3 is TGTGCCAGTAGTCAACGGAGGACCGGGGAGCTGTTTTTT. The J gene is TRBJ2-2, the V gene TRBV19; D might be TRBD2 (5 bases). This CDR3 contains 13 residues. Per the germline V gene, CDR1 is LNHDA and CDR2 is SQIVND (reference sequence). Trimming stripped 5 bases from V and 5 bases from J, with 9 bases between.

This chain uses TRBV4-1 with TRBJ1-6, with TRBD1 identical over 8 bases. There are 15 residues in the CDR3. V lost 3 bases and J lost 6; bases outside the gene matches: 4. Looked up from germline, CDR1 is MGHRA and CDR2 is YSYEKL. DNA for the CDR3: TGCGCCAGCAGCCACACCGGGACAGGTAATTCACCCCTCCACTTT. It codes for CASSHTGTGNSPLHF.

The CDR3 DNA follows: TGCGCCAGCAGCTTGGGGTATGCAAACTACGAGCAGTACTTC. Its protein is CASSLGYANYEQYF. V is TRBV5-1 and J is TRBJ2-7; D gene unclear. Trimming cost V 0 bases and J 3 bases, with 10 bases left between them. Germline V gene data show CDR1 as SGHRS and CDR2 as YFSETQ. This CDR3 is built from 14 residues.

The V gene is TRBV25-1, the J gene TRBJ2-1; D remains ambiguous. Deletions cut 6 bases from V and 8 bases from J, with 5 bases between. CDR1 is MGHDK and CDR2 is SYGVNS in the germline V gene. This CDR3 region has 10 residues. CDR3 in DNA: TGTGCCAGCAGCCGGGATGAGCAGTTCTTC. Translated, it gives CASSRDEQFF.

This clone was detected a few times. The chain has TRBV5-5 and TRBJ1-3, with D possibly TRBD1 on 6 matching bases. The germline V gene has CDR1 SGHKS and CDR2 YYEKEE (reference sequence). V was cut by 1 base and J by 0 bases, with 11 bases left in between. CDR3 length: 16 amino acids. CDR3 DNA sequence: TGTGCCAGCAGCTTGCCAGGGGCCTCCTCTGGAAACACCATATATTTT. This gives the protein CASSLPGASSGNTIYF.

This clone showed up just once. The chain recombines TRBV6-5 with TRBJ1-2; D may be TRBD1 (6 bases). Trimming removed 5 bases at V and 2 bases at J, with 15 bases between. CDR1 is MNHEY, CDR2 SVGAGI, per germline. This CDR3 is 15 amino acids long. This CDR3 reads CASSGETGKNYGYTF. CDR3 nucleotide sequence: TGTGCCAGCAGTGGGGAAACAGGGAAGAACTATGGCTACACCTTC.

The chain is built from TRBV11-2 and TRBJ1-4; 8 bases are shared with TRBD1. The V gene's germline CDR1 is SGHAT and CDR2 FQNNGV. The CDR3 consists of 14 residues. V shed 5 bases and J 8 bases; nucleotides not matched to a gene: 7. CDR3 sequence: CASSLGQGGEKLFF. The CDR3 DNA follows: TGTGCCAGCAGCCTAGGACAGGGTGGAGAAAAACTGTTTTTT.

The J gene is TRBJ1-3, the V gene TRBV15, with D unclear. V lost 8 bases, J lost 6 bases, and 5 bases lay in between. In germline, CDR1 is LNHNV, CDR2 YYDKDF (reference sequence). The CDR3 contains 10 residues. The CDR3 here is CATFLNTIYF. CDR3 in DNA: TGTGCCACCTTCCTAAACACCATATATTTT.

This sequence joins TRBV7-2 and TRBJ2-5; D possibly uses TRBD1 or TRBD2 (5 bases each). Germline CDR1 and CDR2: SGHTA and FQGNSA. With 3 bases removed from V and 5 bases from J, the gap between germline ends came to 16 bases. The CDR3 is made up of 15 amino acids. CDR3 protein: CASSLAGKGWETQYF. In nucleotides, the CDR3 is TGTGCCAGCAGCTTGGCCGGGAAGGGGTGGGAGACCCAGTACTTC. The entire variable domain, with the rest obtained from reference TRBV7-2 and TRBJ2-5, is as follows: GAGVSQSPSNKVTEKGKDVELRCDPISGHTALYWYRQSLGQGLEFLIYFQGNSAPDKSGLPSDRFSAERTGGSVSTLTIQRTQQEDSAVYLCASSLAGKGWETQYFGPGTRLLVL.

CDR3 coding DNA: TGTGCCAGCAGCGACCGGGACAGTAGCACAGATACGCAGTATTTT. Protein: CASSDRDSSTDTQYF. The chain combines TRBV9 with TRBJ2-3; 7 bases agree with TRBD1. Germline CDR1 SGDLS, CDR2 YYNGEE. The trim removed 3 bases at V and 0 bases at J, leaving 4 bases unmatched. The CDR3 loop spans 15 amino acids.

This chain links TRBV5-1 with TRBJ2-7; the D call may be TRBD1 or TRBD2 (7 bases each). Germline assignment: CDR1 SGHRS and CDR2 YFSETQ. V gave up 1 base and J gave up 8 bases, with 16 bases separating them. This CDR3 has 14 amino acids. This CDR3 is CASSLSGGTAQQYF. The CDR3 bases are TGCGCCAGCAGCTTGTCCGGGGGGACAGCCCAGCAGTACTTC.

This chain links TRBV6-1 with TRBJ1-3, with 9 bases lining up with TRBD1. There are 15 residues in the CDR3. After removal of 4 bases from V and 3 bases from J, the junction contained 4 bases not matched to a gene. The germline V gene has CDR1 MNHNS and CDR2 SASEGT. The CDR3 DNA follows: TGTGCCAGCAGTGTCGACAGGGGGTATGGAAACACCATATATTTT. It yields the protein CASSVDRGYGNTIYF.

V is TRBV5-1 and J is TRBJ1-1, with D uncertain. Germline lookup yields CDR1 SGHRS and CDR2 YFSETQ. This CDR3 spans 13 amino acids. Deletions cut 3 bases from V and 8 bases from J, with 14 bases between. In DNA form, the CDR3 reads TGCGCCAGCAGCTCCGGACTGCCTCAAGAAGCTTTCTTT. It yields the protein CASSSGLPQEAFF. Full variable domain (outside the CDR3, taken from reference TRBV5-1 and TRBJ1-1): KAGVTQTPRYLIKTRGQQVTLSCSPISGHRSVSWYQQTPGQGLQFLFEYFSETQRNKGNFPGRFSGRQFSNSRSEMNVSTLELGDSALYLCASSSGLPQEAFFGQGTRLTVV.

This clone has just a few counts. This chain joins TRBV6-1 and TRBJ2-1, with 14 positions matching TRBD2. The V gene end was trimmed by 4 bases and the J gene end by 1 base; junction bases not matched to a gene: 12. Germline V gene data show CDR1 as MNHNS and CDR2 as SASEGT. This CDR3 region has 20 residues. CDR3 sequence reads: CASSARLAGGATLSYNEQFF. The DNA for the CDR3 is TGTGCCAGCAGTGCCAGACTAGCGGGGGGGGCTACGTTGTCCTACAATGAGCAGTTCTTC.

This chain uses TRBV28 with TRBJ1-1; tentatively, D is TRBD1 (5 bases). Germline V gene data show CDR1 as MDHEN and CDR2 as SYDVKM. V lost 7 bases to trimming and J lost 7 bases, with 10 bases between them. The CDR3 has 11 residues. The CDR3 DNA sequence: TGTGCCAGCACCCTGGGGCGTGAAGCTTTCTTT. This encodes CASTLGREAFF.

The J gene is TRBJ1-5, the V gene TRBV4-1; 8 nucleotides match TRBD1. The CDR3 has 17 residues. The trim removed 0 bases at V and 3 bases at J, leaving 7 bases unmatched. Looked up from germline, CDR1 is MGHRA and CDR2 is YSYEKL. The CDR3 here is CASSQDTGGTYNQPQHF. DNA of the CDR3: TGCGCCAGCAGCCAAGACACAGGGGGTACCTACAATCAGCCCCAGCATTTT.